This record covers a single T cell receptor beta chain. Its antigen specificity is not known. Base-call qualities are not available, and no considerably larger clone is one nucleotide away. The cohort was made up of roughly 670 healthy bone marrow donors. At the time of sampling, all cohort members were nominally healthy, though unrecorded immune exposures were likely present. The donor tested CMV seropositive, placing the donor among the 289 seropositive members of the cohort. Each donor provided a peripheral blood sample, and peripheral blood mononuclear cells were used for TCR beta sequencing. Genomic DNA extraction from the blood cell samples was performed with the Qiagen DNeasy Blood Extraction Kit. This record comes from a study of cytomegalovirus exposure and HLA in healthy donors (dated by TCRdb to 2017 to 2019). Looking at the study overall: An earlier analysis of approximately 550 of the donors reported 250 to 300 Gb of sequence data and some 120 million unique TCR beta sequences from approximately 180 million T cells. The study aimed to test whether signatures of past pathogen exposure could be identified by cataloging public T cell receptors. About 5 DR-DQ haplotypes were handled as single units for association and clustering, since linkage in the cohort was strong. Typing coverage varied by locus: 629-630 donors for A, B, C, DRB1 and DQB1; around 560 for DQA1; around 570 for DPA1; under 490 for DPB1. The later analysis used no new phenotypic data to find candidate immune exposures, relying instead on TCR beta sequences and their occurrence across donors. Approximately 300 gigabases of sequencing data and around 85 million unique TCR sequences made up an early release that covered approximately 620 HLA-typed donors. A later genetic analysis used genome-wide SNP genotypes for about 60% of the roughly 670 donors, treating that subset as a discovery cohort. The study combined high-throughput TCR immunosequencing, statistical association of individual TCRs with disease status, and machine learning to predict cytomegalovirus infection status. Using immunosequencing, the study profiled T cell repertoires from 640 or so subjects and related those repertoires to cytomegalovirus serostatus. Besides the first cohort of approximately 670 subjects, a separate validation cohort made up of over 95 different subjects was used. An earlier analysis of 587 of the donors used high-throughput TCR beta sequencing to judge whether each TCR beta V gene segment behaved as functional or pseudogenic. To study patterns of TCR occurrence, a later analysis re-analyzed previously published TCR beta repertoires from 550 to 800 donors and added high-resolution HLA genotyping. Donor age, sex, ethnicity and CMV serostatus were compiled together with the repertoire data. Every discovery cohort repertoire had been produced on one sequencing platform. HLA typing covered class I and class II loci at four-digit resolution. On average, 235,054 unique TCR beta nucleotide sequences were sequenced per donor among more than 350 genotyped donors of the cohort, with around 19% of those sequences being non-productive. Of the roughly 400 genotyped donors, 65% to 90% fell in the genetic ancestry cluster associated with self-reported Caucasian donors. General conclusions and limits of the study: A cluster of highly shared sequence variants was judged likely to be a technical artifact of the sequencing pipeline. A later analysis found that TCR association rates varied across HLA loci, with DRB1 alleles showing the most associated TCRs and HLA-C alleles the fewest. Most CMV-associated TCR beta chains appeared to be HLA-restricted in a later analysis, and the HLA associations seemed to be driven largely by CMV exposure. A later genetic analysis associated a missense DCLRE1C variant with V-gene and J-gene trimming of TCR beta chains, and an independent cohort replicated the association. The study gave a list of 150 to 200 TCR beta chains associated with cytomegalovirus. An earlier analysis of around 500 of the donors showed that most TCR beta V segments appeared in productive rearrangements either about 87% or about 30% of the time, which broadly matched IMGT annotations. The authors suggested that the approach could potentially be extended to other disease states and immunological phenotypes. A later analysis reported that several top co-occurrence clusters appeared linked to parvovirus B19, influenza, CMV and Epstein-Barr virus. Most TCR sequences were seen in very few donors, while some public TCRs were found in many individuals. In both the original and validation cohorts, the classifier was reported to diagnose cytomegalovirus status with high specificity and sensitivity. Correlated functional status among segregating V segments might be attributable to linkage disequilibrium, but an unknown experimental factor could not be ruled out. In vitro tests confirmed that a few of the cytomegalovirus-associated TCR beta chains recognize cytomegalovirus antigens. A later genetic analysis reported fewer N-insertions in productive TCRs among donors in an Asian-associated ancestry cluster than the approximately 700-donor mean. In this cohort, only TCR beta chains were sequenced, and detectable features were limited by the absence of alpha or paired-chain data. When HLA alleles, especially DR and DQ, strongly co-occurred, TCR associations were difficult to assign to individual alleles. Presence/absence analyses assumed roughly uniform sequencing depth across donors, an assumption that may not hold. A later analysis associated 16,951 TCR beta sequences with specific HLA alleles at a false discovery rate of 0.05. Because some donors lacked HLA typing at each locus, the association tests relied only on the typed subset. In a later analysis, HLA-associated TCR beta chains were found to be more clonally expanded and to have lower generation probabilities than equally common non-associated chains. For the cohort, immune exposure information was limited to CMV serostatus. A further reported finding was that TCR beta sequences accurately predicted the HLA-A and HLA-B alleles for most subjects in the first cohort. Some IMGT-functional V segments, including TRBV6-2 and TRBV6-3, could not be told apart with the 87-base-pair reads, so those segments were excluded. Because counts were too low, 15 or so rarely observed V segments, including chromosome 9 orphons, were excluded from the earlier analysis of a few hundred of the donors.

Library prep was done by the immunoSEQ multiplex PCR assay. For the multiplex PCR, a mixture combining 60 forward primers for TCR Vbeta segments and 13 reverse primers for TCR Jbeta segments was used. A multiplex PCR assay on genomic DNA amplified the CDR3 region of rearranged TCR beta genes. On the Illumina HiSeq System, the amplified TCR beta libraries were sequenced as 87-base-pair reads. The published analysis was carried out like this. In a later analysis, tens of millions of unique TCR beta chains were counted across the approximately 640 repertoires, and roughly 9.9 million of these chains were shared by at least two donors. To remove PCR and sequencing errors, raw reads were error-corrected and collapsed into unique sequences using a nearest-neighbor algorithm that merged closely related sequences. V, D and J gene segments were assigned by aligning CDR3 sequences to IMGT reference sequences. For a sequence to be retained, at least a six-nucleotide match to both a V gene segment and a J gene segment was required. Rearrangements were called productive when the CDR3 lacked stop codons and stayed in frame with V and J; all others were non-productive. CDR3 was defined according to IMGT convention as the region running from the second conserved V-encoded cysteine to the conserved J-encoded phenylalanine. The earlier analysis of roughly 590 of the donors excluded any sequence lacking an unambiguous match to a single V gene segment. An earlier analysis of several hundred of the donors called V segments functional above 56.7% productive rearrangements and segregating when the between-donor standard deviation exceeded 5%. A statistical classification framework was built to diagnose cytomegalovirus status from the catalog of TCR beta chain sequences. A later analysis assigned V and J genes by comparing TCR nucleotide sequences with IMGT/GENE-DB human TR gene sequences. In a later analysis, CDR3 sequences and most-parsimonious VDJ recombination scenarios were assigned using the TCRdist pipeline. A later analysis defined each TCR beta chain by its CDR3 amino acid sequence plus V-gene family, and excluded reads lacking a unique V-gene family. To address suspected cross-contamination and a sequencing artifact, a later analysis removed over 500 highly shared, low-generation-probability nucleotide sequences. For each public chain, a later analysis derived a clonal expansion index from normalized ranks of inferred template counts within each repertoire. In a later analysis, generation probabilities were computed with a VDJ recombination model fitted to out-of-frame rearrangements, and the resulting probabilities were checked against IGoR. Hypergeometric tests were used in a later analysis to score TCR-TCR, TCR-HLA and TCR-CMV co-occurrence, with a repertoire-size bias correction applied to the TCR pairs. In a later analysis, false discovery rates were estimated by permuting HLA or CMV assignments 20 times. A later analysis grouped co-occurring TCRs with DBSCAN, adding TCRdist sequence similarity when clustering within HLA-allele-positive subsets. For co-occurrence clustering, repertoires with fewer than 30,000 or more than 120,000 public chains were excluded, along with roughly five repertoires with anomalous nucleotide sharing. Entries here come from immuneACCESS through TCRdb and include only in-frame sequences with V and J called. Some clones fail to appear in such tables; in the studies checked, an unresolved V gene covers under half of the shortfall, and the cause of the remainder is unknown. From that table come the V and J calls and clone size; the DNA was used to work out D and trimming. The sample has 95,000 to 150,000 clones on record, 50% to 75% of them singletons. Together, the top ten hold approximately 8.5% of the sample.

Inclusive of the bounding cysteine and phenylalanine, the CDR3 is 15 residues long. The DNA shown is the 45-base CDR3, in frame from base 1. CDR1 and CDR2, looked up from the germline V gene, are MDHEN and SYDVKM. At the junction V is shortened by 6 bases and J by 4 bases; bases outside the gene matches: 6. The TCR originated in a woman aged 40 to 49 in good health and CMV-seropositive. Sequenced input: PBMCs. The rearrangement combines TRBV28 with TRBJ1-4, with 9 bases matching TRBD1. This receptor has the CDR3 CASSSTGGFNEKLFF. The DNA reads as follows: TGTGCCAGCAGCTCCACAGGGGGCTTTAATGAAAAACTGTTTTTT.